This is a list of T cell receptor beta chains from one sample in a study of CD8+CD57+ T cells in acquired aplastic anemia. Each CDR3 protein gets one entry after TCRdb re-called the reads with MiXCR. The sample yields a few hundred thousand distinct CDR3 sequences, around 60% seen once. Sequencing input: sorted CD4+, CD8+, or CD8+CD57+ T cells (not recorded which) from PBMCs. These receptors all stem from a human donor with severe aplastic anemia or a healthy control (not recorded which). Each CDR3 is given with its conserved first and last residue. Each record gives: D gene, J gene, V gene, clone size, CDR3 DNA, CDR3 protein. D genes are given only for firm matches. Size values are once, few and many counts, or a class for expanded clones, and some rows have none.

TRBD1 | TRBJ1-3 | TRBV20-1 | - | TGCAGTGCCCCAGGAACAGGGGTAAACGGTGGAAACACCATATATTTT | CSAPGTGVNGGNTIYF
- | TRBJ2-7 | TRBV5-6 | - | TGTGCCAGCAGCGCCGGGACGGACTACGAGCAGTACTTC | CASSAGTDYEQYF
TRBD1 | TRBJ1-2 | TRBV9 | once | TGCGCCAGCAGCGTTACAGGGGGCGGTGGCTACATCTTC | CASSVTGGGGYIF
- | TRBJ2-7 | TRBV7-4 | - | TGTGCCAGCAGCTTAGATGGCAGGAGAAGCGAGCAGTACTTC | CASSLDGRRSEQYF
- | TRBJ2-2 | TRBV9 | many | TGTGCCAGCAGCTCCGGGGGCTGGGACTCCAAGAACACCGGGGAGCTGTTTTTT | CASSSGGWDSKNTGELFF
- | TRBJ1-5 | TRBV6-5 | many | TGTGCCAGCAGTACCGGACTCCATAGCAATCAGCCCCAGCATTTT | CASSTGLHSNQPQHF
- | TRBJ2-1 | TRBV7-6 | few | TGTGCCAGCAGCCCCCGACTAGATTGGGACAATGAGCAGTTCTTC | CASSPRLDWDNEQFF
- | TRBJ2-7 | TRBV20-1 | - | TGCAGTGCTAGAGATATCGGGACCCAAGGGGAAGAGCAGTACTTC | CSARDIGTQGEEQYF
- | TRBJ1-2 | TRBV15 | once | TGTGCCACCAGCAGAGGGGGGACAAACTATGGCTACACCTTC | CATSRGGTNYGYTF
- | TRBJ1-4 | TRBV11-2 | - | TGTGCCAGCAGTTGGGCTCCCTCTAATGATGAAAAACTGTTTTTT | CASSWAPSNDEKLFF
- | TRBJ2-3 | TRBV7-3 | many | TGTGCCAGCAGCCCATCCAGGACAAGCACAGATACGCAGTATTTT | CASSPSRTSTDTQYF
- | TRBJ2-5 | TRBV24-1 | few | TGTGCCACCAGTGATTTTAAGGGACACTTCGAGACCCAGTACTTC | CATSDFKGHFETQYF
TRBD1 | TRBJ1-6 | TRBV20-1 | - | TGCGGTGCTGCCCGGGACAGGGGGCTAGGTTCACCCCTCCACTTT | CGAARDRGLGSPLHF
TRBD1 | TRBJ1-2 | TRBV19 | once | TGTGCCAGCCTGAGGCCAGGGGGCGGCTACACCTTC | CASLRPGGGYTF
- | TRBJ2-5 | TRBV5-8 | - | TGTGCCAGCAGCTTGGAATGGGTGACCCAGTACTTC | CASSLEWVTQYF
- | TRBJ1-2 | TRBV9 | - | TGTGCCAGCAGCGTAGCCCTACAAGCTAACTATGGCTACACCTTC | CASSVALQANYGYTF
- | TRBJ1-4 | TRBV7-9 | - | TGTGCCAGCAGCCCTAGTAAGGAAAAACTGTTTTTT | CASSPSKEKLFF
- | TRBJ1-1 | TRBV19 | - | TGTGCCAGTACCCTGTCGAGGGTAACTGAAGCTTTCTTT | CASTLSRVTEAFF
- | TRBJ2-7 | TRBV20-1 | few | TGCAGTGCTAGTAGGTCGGTCTACGAGCAGTACTTC | CSASRSVYEQYF
- | TRBJ1-1 | TRBV10-3 | few | TGTGCCAGTAGGGCGTGGGAGAGGTCGGAAGCTTTCTTT | CASRAWERSEAFF
TRBD2 | TRBJ2-3 | TRBV3-1 | - | TGTGCCAGCAGCCGGCGGGGGGTTATGGATACGCAGTATTTT | CASSRRGVMDTQYF
TRBD2 | TRBJ2-7 | TRBV2 | - | TGTGCCAGCAGCTTGGAGGGAGGGGAATCCTACGAGCAGTACTTC | CASSLEGGESYEQYF
- | TRBJ1-2 | TRBV10-3 | many | TGTGCCACCCTTTGGGGCCTCTATGGCTACACCTTC | CATLWGLYGYTF
- | TRBJ1-5 | TRBV28 | few | TGTGCCAGCAGTTTATTGGGGGCACTCGTTCAGAAGCATTTT | CASSLLGALVQKHF
- | TRBJ2-5 | TRBV10-1 | - | TGCGCCAGCAGGTGCGGTCGGTCGGCCGCCCAAGAGACCCAGTACTTC | CASRCGRSAAQETQYF
- | TRBJ1-5 | TRBV2 | few | TGTGCCAGCAGTGAACAAGGGGTGGTCAATCAGCCCCAGCATTTT | CASSEQGVVNQPQHF
- | TRBJ2-7 | TRBV20-1 | once | TGCAGTGCTAGAGATCTAATGGGAGGGGGCTACGAGCAGTACTTC | CSARDLMGGGYEQYF
- | TRBJ2-7 | TRBV10-3 | - | TGTGCCATCAGCGCCCATAATAAGGCGGACGGCTACGAGCAGTACTTC | CAISAHNKADGYEQYF
- | TRBJ2-5 | TRBV2 | many | TGTGCCAGCACTGAATATGAGACCCAGTACTTC | CASTEYETQYF
- | TRBJ1-4 | TRBV15 | - | TGTGCCACCAGCAGAGATGCCTGGGGGACTGAAAAACTGTTTTTT | CATSRDAWGTEKLFF
TRBD1 | TRBJ1-2 | TRBV20-1 | - | TGCAGTGCTAGAGAGGCTGGACAGGACTATGGCTACACCTTC | CSAREAGQDYGYTF
- | TRBJ1-1 | TRBV11-2 | - | TGTGCCAGCAGCTTTGGGGGAGCAGGTACTGAAGCTTTCTTT | CASSFGGAGTEAFF
- | TRBJ1-1 | TRBV7-9 | - | TGTGCCAGCAGCGGCCTAGGGGGGCTGAACACTGAAGCTTTCTTT | CASSGLGGLNTEAFF
- | TRBJ2-6 | TRBV27 | - | TGTGCCAGCAGTTCCCGGGACAACGTCCTGACTTTC | CASSSRDNVLTF
- | TRBJ1-6 | TRBV7-3 | few | TGTGCCAGCAGCTTCGGGGGAGGGAATTCACCCCTCCACTTT | CASSFGGGNSPLHF
- | TRBJ2-1 | TRBV11-2 | few | TGTGCCAGCAGTCCAAACTACAATGAGCAGTTCTTC | CASSPNYNEQFF
- | TRBJ2-5 | TRBV7-9 | few | TGTGCCAGCAGCTTGGCAAGCTTTCCCGAGACCCAGTACTTC | CASSLASFPETQYF
- | TRBJ2-5 | TRBV10-3 | - | TGTGCCATCAGTGAGGGGGGCCGGGAGACCCAGTACTTC | CAISEGGRETQYF
TRBD1 | TRBJ1-4 | TRBV7-9 | - | TGTGCCAGCAGCTTACCGGACAGGGACGGAAAACTGTTTTTT | CASSLPDRDGKLFF
- | TRBJ2-5 | TRBV7-2 | - | TGTGCCAGCAGCTTAGTGCCGGGCGAGACCCAGTACTTC | CASSLVPGETQYF
TRBD2 | TRBJ2-2 | TRBV29-1 | once | TGCAGCGCCAAGATCAGCGGGGGGACCGGGGAGCTGTTTTTT | CSAKISGGTGELFF
- | TRBJ2-5 | TRBV5-1 | many | TGCGCCAGCAGCTTGGAAATCCCCGTCGGATACCAAGAGACCCAGTACTTC | CASSLEIPVGYQETQYF
TRBD1 | TRBJ1-1 | TRBV2 | many | TGTGCCAGCAGTGGTTTGACAGGGGGCTCTGAAGCTTTCTTT | CASSGLTGGSEAFF
TRBD2 | TRBJ2-1 | TRBV7-8 | - | TGTGCCAGCAGCCTGACTAGCGGGAATTACAATGAGCAGTTCTTC | CASSLTSGNYNEQFF
TRBD2 | TRBJ2-5 | TRBV7-9 | many | TGTGCCAGCAGCATGCTCGGGGGAGGGAAAGAGACCCAGTACTTC | CASSMLGGGKETQYF